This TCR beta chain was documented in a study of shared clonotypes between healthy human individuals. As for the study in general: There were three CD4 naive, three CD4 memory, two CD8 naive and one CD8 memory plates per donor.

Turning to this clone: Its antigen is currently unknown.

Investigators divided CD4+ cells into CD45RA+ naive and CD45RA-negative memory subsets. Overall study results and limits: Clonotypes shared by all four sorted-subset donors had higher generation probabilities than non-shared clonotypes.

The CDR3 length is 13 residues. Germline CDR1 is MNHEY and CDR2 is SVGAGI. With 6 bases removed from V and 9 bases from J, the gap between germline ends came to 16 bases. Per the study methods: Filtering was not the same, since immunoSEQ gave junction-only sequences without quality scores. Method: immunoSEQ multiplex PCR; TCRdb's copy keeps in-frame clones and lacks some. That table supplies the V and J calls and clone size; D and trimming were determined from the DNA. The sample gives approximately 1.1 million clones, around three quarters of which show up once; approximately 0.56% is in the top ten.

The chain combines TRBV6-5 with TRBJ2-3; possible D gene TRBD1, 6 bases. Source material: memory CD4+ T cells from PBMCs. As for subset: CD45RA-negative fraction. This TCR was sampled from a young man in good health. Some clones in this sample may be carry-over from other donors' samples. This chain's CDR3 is CASSLTGTGTQYF. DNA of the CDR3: TGTGCCAGCAGCCTCACAGGTACAGGGACGCAGTATTTT.